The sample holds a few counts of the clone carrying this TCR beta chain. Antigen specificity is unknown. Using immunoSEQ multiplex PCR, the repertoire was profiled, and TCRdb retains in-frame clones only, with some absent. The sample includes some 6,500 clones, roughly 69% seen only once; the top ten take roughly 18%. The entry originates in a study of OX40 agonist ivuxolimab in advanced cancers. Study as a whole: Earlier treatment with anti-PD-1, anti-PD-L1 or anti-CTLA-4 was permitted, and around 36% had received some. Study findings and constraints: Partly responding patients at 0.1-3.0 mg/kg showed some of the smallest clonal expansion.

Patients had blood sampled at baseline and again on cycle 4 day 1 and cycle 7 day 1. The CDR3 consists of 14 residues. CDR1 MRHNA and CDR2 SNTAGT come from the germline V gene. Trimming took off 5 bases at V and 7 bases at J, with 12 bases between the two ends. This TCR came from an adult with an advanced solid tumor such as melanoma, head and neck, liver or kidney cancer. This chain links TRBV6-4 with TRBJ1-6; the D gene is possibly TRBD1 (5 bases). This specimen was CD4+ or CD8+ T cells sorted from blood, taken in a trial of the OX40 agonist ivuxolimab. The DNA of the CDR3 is TGTGCCAGCAGTACCGGGGGAGAGAATTCACCCCTCCACTTT. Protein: CASSTGGENSPLHF.